This TCR beta chain was documented in a study of vaccination and CD4 T cells after COVID-19. Treatment given: roughly nine-day PBMC culture with coronavirus spike peptide pools or control peptides (ViraFEST assay). During the years 2011-2018, before the COVID-19 pandemic, the unexposed donor's CD4+ T cells were collected. The Oncomine TCR Beta short-read assay sequenced DNA from cultured CD4+ T cells. TCRdb redid the calling of the PCR reads with MiXCR, one entry per CDR3 protein. The profile covers 5,000 to 7,000 distinct CDR3 sequences, with 60% to 80% appearing a single time and roughly half taken by the ten largest. A note on this clonotype: What it recognizes is unknown.

The CDR3 covers 13 residues. V shed 5 bases and J 4 bases; nucleotides not matched to a gene: 5. Germline assignment: CDR1 DFQATT and CDR2 SNEGSKA (reference sequence). The sample consisted of CD4+ T cells from blood, cultured in vitro. This TCR was sampled from a human donor in good health. The chain joins TRBV20-1 to TRBJ2-3; the match to TRBD2 covers 8 bases. The CDR3 DNA reads TGCAGTGCTGGCATAGCGGGACCAGATACGCAGTATTTT. It yields the protein CSAGIAGPDTQYF.